Sequencing of this T cell receptor beta chain was carried out in a study of OX40 agonist ivuxolimab in advanced cancers. The germline V gene encodes CDR1 ENHRY and CDR2 SYGVKD. There are 15 residues in the CDR3. J was trimmed by 8 bases and V by 7 bases; bases with no gene match: 16. The table came from immunoSEQ multiplex PCR; TCRdb's copy has only in-frame clones and leaves some out. The sample lists nearly 25,000 clones, around 77% seen once, with roughly 12% in the top ten. The cohort excluded patients with autoimmune disease history or systemic immunosuppression. Source: CD4+ or CD8+ T cells sorted from blood, taken in a trial of the OX40 agonist ivuxolimab. This TCR derives from an adult with an advanced solid tumor such as melanoma, head and neck, liver or kidney cancer. The chain employs TRBV10-3 and TRBJ1-2, with 7 bases fitting TRBD1. The CDR3: CAIKGTDQKRMGYTF. The CDR3 DNA sequence: TGTGCCATCAAGGGGACAGACCAAAAGAGAATGGGCTACACCTTC.